The entry that follows covers one T cell receptor (beta chain) sequence. The assay was immunoSEQ multiplex PCR, and TCRdb's table has in-frame clones only and misses some. The profile shows over 200,000 clones, about 87% of them singletons. Across about two dozen US areas, participants ranged in age from 18 to 89 years. The CDR3 runs 15 residues. The trim removed 3 bases at V and 1 base at J, leaving 5 bases unmatched. Germline lookup yields CDR1 MGHRA and CDR2 YSYEKL. This sample is part of a study of blood T cell repertoires in COVID-19. Study as a whole: Sources were T cells, B-cell-depleted T cells, or PBMCs; the material itself was cDNA or gDNA.

The genes are TRBV4-1 and TRBJ1-2; 7 bases are shared with TRBD1. The specimen sequenced was PBMCs or T cells enriched from blood (not recorded which). The clonotype comes from a woman in her 30s who had been exposed to COVID-19. The CDR3 here is CASSHLGQDNYGYTF. The DNA for the CDR3 is TGCGCCAGCAGCCACCTTGGACAGGATAACTATGGCTACACCTTC.